This is a list of T cell receptor beta chains from one sample in a study of spatial heterogeneity in lung cancer. Each CDR3 protein gets one entry after TCRdb re-called the 5' RACE reads with MiXCR. The table includes about 120,000 distinct CDR3 sequences, approximately 12% detected once. Specimen: PBMCs, collected at follow-up. These receptors all stem from a male donor with early-stage non-small cell lung cancer. Both conserved end residues are part of each CDR3. Each record gives: V gene, clone size, D gene, J gene, CDR3 DNA, CDR3 protein. D genes are given only for firm matches. Expanded clones are given a class, and other clones once, few, many or no size at all.

TRBV2	few	TRBD1	TRBJ1-5	TGTGCCAGCACAACGACAGGGACTAATCAGCCCCAGCATTTT	CASTTTGTNQPQHF
TRBV7-9	many	TRBD1	TRBJ1-4	TGTGCCAGCAGCTTAGCCTGGACAGGGAATGAAAAACTGTTTTTT	CASSLAWTGNEKLFF
TRBV4-1	many	TRBD2	TRBJ2-1	TGCGCCAGCAGCCAAGATCTGACTAGCGGGGGGGTATACAATGAGCAGTTCTTC	CASSQDLTSGGVYNEQFF
TRBV7-8	many	TRBD2	TRBJ2-5	TGTGCCAGCAGCTTACCGCGGGGGGGCATGGCCCAGTACTTC	CASSLPRGGMAQYF
TRBV21-1	-	-	TRBJ1-4	TGTGCCAGCCATCCGGAAGGGCTCCCGGGAAAACTGTTTTTT	CASHPEGLPGKLFF
TRBV20-1	few	-	TRBJ1-5	TGCAGTGCCGCCGGACCCTATAGCAATCAGCCCCAGCATTTT	CSAAGPYSNQPQHF
TRBV27	many	-	TRBJ2-7	TGTGCCAGCAGTCCCCGGACGGTTAGCTCCTACGAGCAGTACTTC	CASSPRTVSSYEQYF
TRBV20-1	-	-	TRBJ2-1	TGCAGTGCTAGAGCCGTGAGCAGGGTCGATGAGCAGTTCTTC	CSARAVSRVDEQFF
TRBV20-1	-	TRBD1	TRBJ1-1	TGCAGTGCTGGACAGGGGGCGCAACATGGAACTGAAGCTTTCTTT	CSAGQGAQHGTEAFF
TRBV24-1	few	-	TRBJ2-1	TGTGCCACCAGTGATTTGACGGCACGTCAGTTCTTC	CATSDLTARQFF
TRBV6-4	many	-	TRBJ1-6	TGTGCCAGCAGTCGAACAGATACTCCTAATTCACCCCTCCACTTT	CASSRTDTPNSPLHF
TRBV7-2	many	TRBD1	TRBJ2-1	TGTGCCAGCAGCTTAAACAGGGGGAATGAGCAGTTCTTC	CASSLNRGNEQFF
TRBV9	few	TRBD1	TRBJ1-2	TGTGCCAGCAGCGCCGGGACAGCGAACTATGGCTACACCTTC	CASSAGTANYGYTF
TRBV5-6	-	TRBD1	TRBJ2-7	TGTGCCAGCAGCTTGAGAGGGACAGGGGACGGGGAGCAGTACTTC	CASSLRGTGDGEQYF
TRBV7-8	medium-sized	-	TRBJ2-1	TGTGCCAGCAGCCCCCCACTTAGGTACAGGGCACGAGAGGGGCAGTTCTTC	CASSPPLRYRAREGQFF
TRBV10-2	many	-	TRBJ2-7	TGCGCCAGCAGTGAGTCCACAGGGACCTACGAGCAGTACTTC	CASSESTGTYEQYF
TRBV2	-	TRBD1	TRBJ1-1	TGTGCCAGCAGCCCGACAGGGGAGGGCACTGAAGCTTTCTTT	CASSPTGEGTEAFF
TRBV20-1	-	-	TRBJ1-2	TGCAGTGCTCAAATAGGTGGCAGGGGTGGCTATGGCTACACCTTC	CSAQIGGRGGYGYTF
TRBV29-1	many	-	TRBJ2-7	TGCAGCGTTCGGGTCGCAGGGGTGGATTACGAGCAGTACTTC	CSVRVAGVDYEQYF
TRBV7-8	many	-	TRBJ2-7	TGTGCCAGCAGGGGATATAGCTCCTACGAGCAGTACTTC	CASRGYSSYEQYF
TRBV7-6	few	-	TRBJ2-2	TGTGCCAGCAGCTTAGCGGTTATTCCGAACACCGGGGAGCTGTTTTTT	CASSLAVIPNTGELFF
TRBV7-2	many	-	TRBJ1-2	TGTGCCAGCAGCTCCTCGCCCTGGGACGGCTACACCTTC	CASSSSPWDGYTF
TRBV27	few	TRBD2	TRBJ2-7	TGTGCCAGTTGGACTAGCGGGGGGTCTAGCTCCTACGAGCAGTACTTC	CASWTSGGSSSYEQYF
TRBV4-2	-	-	TRBJ2-3	TGTGCCAGCAGCCAAGAACGCACAGATACGCAGTATTTT	CASSQERTDTQYF
TRBV2	few	TRBD1	TRBJ1-1	TGTGCCAGCAATGACAGGGAGAACACTGAAGCTTTCTTT	CASNDRENTEAFF
TRBV23-1	many	-	TRBJ1-5	TGCGCCGGAAATTATACGCAGCCCCAGCATTTT	CAGNYTQPQHF
TRBV27	-	TRBD1	TRBJ2-7	TGTGCCAGCAGAAGACAGGGTGACTACGAGCAGTACTTC	CASRRQGDYEQYF
TRBV27	few	TRBD2	TRBJ2-7	TGTGCCAGCAGTTCCCCCCGGACTAGCGGGAAATCCTACGAGCAGTACTTC	CASSSPRTSGKSYEQYF
TRBV29-1	-	-	TRBJ1-1	TGCAGCGTTGAAAAGGTGCTGAACACTGAAGCTTTCTTT	CSVEKVLNTEAFF
TRBV19	-	-	TRBJ1-4	TGTGCCAGTAGGACCACCTGGACCGTAGAGGGGTATGAAAAACTGTTTTTT	CASRTTWTVEGYEKLFF
TRBV5-1	-	-	TRBJ2-3	TGCGCCAGCAGCTTGGTCTTGAGCACAGATACGCAGTATTTT	CASSLVLSTDTQYF
TRBV10-3	-	TRBD2	TRBJ2-7	TGTGCCATCAGTGACCTAGCGGGAGCCTACGAGCAGTACTTC	CAISDLAGAYEQYF
TRBV5-4	few	TRBD1	TRBJ1-1	TGTGCCAGCAGCTTGAGGGGGCCCAGAGGGAACACTGAAGCTTTCTTT	CASSLRGPRGNTEAFF
TRBV20-1	many	-	TRBJ2-6	TGCAGTGCCCGCAGTTCTGGGGCCAACGTCCTGACTTTC	CSARSSGANVLTF
TRBV5-1	-	TRBD1	TRBJ1-5	TGCGCCAGCAGCAAGGACAGGCCGGATCAGCCCCAGCATTTT	CASSKDRPDQPQHF
TRBV20-1	few	TRBD2	TRBJ2-7	TGCAGTGCTCTTTACCTTCCGGGACTAGCGGACTACGAGCAGTACTTC	CSALYLPGLADYEQYF
TRBV20-1	-	-	TRBJ1-5	TGCAGTGCTAGCGGGAGCAATCAGCCCCAGCATTTT	CSASGSNQPQHF